This passage covers 11 T cell receptor beta chains from one sample sequenced in a study of T cell responses to AZD1222 COVID-19 vaccine. Assay: immunoSEQ multiplex PCR; the TCRdb copy retains only in-frame clones and omits some. The data show under 150,000 clones, around 94% seen once. The sample consisted of peripheral blood, taken 28 days after the second AZD1222 dose. These receptors were collected from an adult who received the AZD1222 COVID-19 vaccine.

The V and J genes are TRBV18 and TRBJ1-1, with a tentative D call TRBD1 (5 bases). This CDR3 is built from 12 residues. Germline V CDR1 and CDR2: KGHSH, LQKENI. V lost 0 bases, J lost 7 bases, and 6 bases lay in between. The CDR3 bases are TGTGCCAGCTCACCACCGGGGGGTGAAGCTTTCTTT. Translated, it gives CASSPPGGEAFF.

In this sample, this clone turned up once. The chain is built from TRBV19 and TRBJ2-7, with D possibly TRBD2 on 6 matching bases. This CDR3 is built from 13 residues. The germline V gene has CDR1 LNHDA and CDR2 SQIVND (reference sequence). V was pared by 6 bases and J by 7 bases, with 16 bases between. In nucleotides, the CDR3 is TGTGCCAGTAGACCAGCGGGTGTTGGGGAGCAGTACTTC. This gives the protein CASRPAGVGEQYF.

The rearrangement uses TRBV28 and TRBJ1-4; 8 nucleotides line up with TRBD1. Germline V gene sequence: CDR1 MDHEN, CDR2 SYDVKM. This CDR3 comprises 15 residues. The J segment lost 6 bases and the V segment lost 3 bases, leaving 6 bases of the junction unmatched. CDR3 sequence (DNA): TGTGCCAGCAGTTTTTCCAGGGGGCCGGATGAAAAACTGTTTTTT. Its protein product is CASSFSRGPDEKLFF.

This chain connects TRBV30 to TRBJ1-1; 7 bases align to TRBD1. Germline V gives CDR1 GTSNPN, CDR2 SVGIG (reference sequence). The J segment lost 1 base and the V segment lost 3 bases, leaving 2 bases of the junction unmatched. The CDR3 is made up of 13 amino acids. CDR3 in DNA: TGTGCCTGGAGAGGACAGGAGAACACTGAAGCTTTCTTT. Translation: CAWRGQENTEAFF.

The V and J genes are TRBV18 and TRBJ1-1; TRBD1 aligns across 10 bases. V lost 5 bases and J lost 3; bases outside the gene matches: 0. The CDR3 length is 13 residues. Germline V gene data show CDR1 as KGHSH and CDR2 as LQKENI. CDR3 amino acids: CASSGTGDTEAFF. The CDR3 nucleotides are TGTGCCAGCTCAGGGACAGGGGACACTGAAGCTTTCTTT. Based on the CDR3 plus reference TRBV18 and TRBJ1-1, the full variable domain is NAGVMQNPRHLVRRRGQEARLRCSPMKGHSHVYWYRQLPEEGLKFMVYLQKENIIDESGMPKERFSAEFPKEGPSILRIQQVVRGDSAAYFCASSGTGDTEAFFGQGTRLTVV.

This clone was seen a single time. The chain combines TRBV7-9 with TRBJ2-1; 11 bases align to TRBD1. The CDR3 loop spans 18 amino acids. CDR1 and CDR2 (germline): SEHNR, FQNEAQ (reference sequence). J was trimmed by 0 bases and V by 4 bases; bases with no gene match: 8. CDR3 in DNA: TGTGCCAGCAGCTCCCAGGGGGGACAGGGGGACTCCTACAATGAGCAGTTCTTC. The encoded protein is CASSSQGGQGDSYNEQFF.

The chain employs TRBV3-1 (or the pseudogene TRBV3-2) and TRBJ1-4; 9 positions agree with TRBD1. The CDR3 runs 15 residues. Trimming took 5 bases from V and 5 from J; bases not matched to a gene: 6. CDR1 and CDR2 (germline): LGHDT, YNNKEL (reference sequence). The CDR3 loop reads CASSGTGTGNEKLFF. The CDR3 DNA reads TGTGCCAGCAGCGGGACCGGGACAGGGAATGAAAAACTGTTTTTT.

The V and J genes are TRBV12-3 or TRBV12-4 and TRBJ1-2; a possible D gene is TRBD1 (5 bases). V gave up 6 bases and J gave up 8 bases, with 16 bases separating them. This CDR3 region has 13 residues. The CDR3 DNA reads as TGTGCCAGCAGCTACGGGGCCAGTAGGGGCTACACCTTC. Translating gives CASSYGASRGYTF.

This sequence joins TRBV10-3 and TRBJ1-2, with D possibly being TRBD1 (5 bases). The V gene lost 5 bases and the J gene lost 6 bases, with 16 bases spanning the gap. The CDR3 runs 14 residues. Germline V gene sequence: CDR1 ENHRY, CDR2 SYGVKD. The CDR3 spells CAISTTGGVDGYTF. For the CDR3, the DNA is TGTGCCATCAGTACTACGGGAGGGGTCGATGGCTACACCTTC.

This chain uses TRBV19 with TRBJ1-5; D may be TRBD1 (5 bases). CDR1 is LNHDA and CDR2 is SQIVND in the germline V gene (reference sequence). The CDR3 contains 15 residues. Trimming left V 6 bases short and J 4 bases short, with 16 bases between. The CDR3 DNA follows: TGTGCCAGTAGATCGGTGGGGCGAGGGAATCAGCCCCAGCATTTT. Translated, it gives CASRSVGRGNQPQHF. The entire variable domain, with the rest obtained from reference TRBV19 and TRBJ1-5, is as follows: DGGITQSPKYLFRKEGQNVTLSCEQNLNHDAMYWYRQDPGQGLRLIYYSQIVNDFQKGDIAEGYSVSREKKESFPLTVTSAQKNPTAFYLCASRSVGRGNQPQHFGDGTRLSIL.

The CDR3 nucleotides are TGTGCCAGCAGTGACAGGAATTCACCCCTCCACTTT. Translating gives CASSDRNSPLHF. The chain combines TRBV2 with TRBJ1-6, with D unclear. The CDR3 extends over 12 amino acids. V dropped 3 bases and J dropped 7 bases, with 4 bases sitting between them. From germline, CDR1 is SNHLY and CDR2 FYNNEI.